One and the same sample provided the 12 T cell receptor beta chains below, sequenced in a study of cytomegalovirus exposure and HLA in healthy donors listed by TCRdb under 2017. Library generation was performed with the immunoSEQ multiplex PCR assay. For the multiplex PCR, a mixture combining 60 forward primers for TCR Vbeta segments and 13 reverse primers for TCR Jbeta segments was used. TCRdb stores this immuneACCESS table with in-frame sequences only. Part of the clones is absent; in the studies checked, under half of the shortfall reflects unresolved V genes, and no reason is known for the rest. The table for this sample lists roughly 150,000 clones; 75% to 90% of them were counted only once. The ten largest clones represent 0.95% to 1.5% of the sample. The sequenced sample consisted of PBMCs. The receptors derive from a female donor in good health and CMV-seronegative.

This clone was seen just once. V usage is TRBV27 and J usage is TRBJ1-1, with 7 bases identical to TRBD1. V shed 6 bases, J shed 8 bases, and the junction held 9 bases outside the gene matches. The length of the CDR3 is 13 residues. The germline CDR1 and CDR2 sequences are MNHEY and SMNVEV (reference sequence). The CDR3 here is CASSLQGSPEAFF. Written as DNA, the CDR3 is TGTGCCAGCAGCCTACAGGGGTCACCAGAAGCTTTCTTT.

Written as DNA, the CDR3 is TGCGCCAGCAGCCATCCGGGACTAGCGGGAACACCAATCTACAATGAGCAGTTCTTC. Its protein is CASSHPGLAGTPIYNEQFF. The V call is TRBV4-1, the J call TRBJ2-1, with 13 positions matching TRBD2. V was pared by 3 bases and J by 3 bases, with 11 bases of the junction left unmatched. The CDR3 is 19 residues long. Germline CDR1 reads MGHRA; CDR2 reads YSYEKL.

V gene TRBV30 combines with J gene TRBJ1-4, with TRBD1 matching over 7 bases. Germline-derived CDR1 and CDR2 are GTSNPN and SVGIG (reference sequence). Trimming removed 4 bases from V and 0 bases from J; junction bases left unmatched: 5. The length of the CDR3 is 15 residues. The CDR3 DNA sequence: TGTGCCTGGAACAAGGGGGCCGCAACTAATGAAAAACTGTTTTTT. This gives the protein CAWNKGAATNEKLFF.

This clone was observed a single time. V and J are TRBV2 and TRBJ2-1, with 7 bases fitting TRBD2. Germline CDR1 and CDR2: SNHLY and FYNNEI. CDR3 length: 16 amino acids. With V trimmed by 7 bases and J by 0 bases, 9 bases remained unmatched. CDR3 in DNA: TGTGCCAGCATTTCATTAGCGGGCCACTCCTACAATGAGCAGTTCTTC. Residues: CASISLAGHSYNEQFF.

The chain uses TRBV5-1 and TRBJ2-7, with D perhaps TRBD2 (5 bases). CDR3 length: 18 amino acids. Looked up from germline, CDR1 is SGHRS and CDR2 is YFSETQ. The V end was cut by 3 bases, the J end by 5 bases, with 27 bases between. CDR3 bases: TGCGCCAGCAGCTCTTTGGAGGACGGGGAGTGGTTACGCGACGAGCAGTACTTC. Translation: CASSSLEDGEWLRDEQYF.

This chain joins TRBV6-5 and TRBJ2-7; D may be TRBD2 (5 bases). CDR1 is MNHEY, CDR2 SVGAGI, per germline. This CDR3 comprises 14 residues. The V end was cut by 5 bases, the J end by 2 bases, with 13 bases between. CDR3 protein: CASSGFRRAYEQYF. The CDR3 DNA reads as TGTGCCAGCAGTGGATTCAGGCGGGCCTACGAGCAGTACTTC.

This chain connects TRBV5-1 to TRBJ2-5; 13 positions match TRBD2. The CDR3 runs to 16 residues. The germline V gene has CDR1 SGHRS and CDR2 YFSETQ. Unmatched junction bases numbered 3, after V lost 0 bases and J lost 4 bases. CDR3 sequence: CASSLGTSGSTETQYF. CDR3 DNA: TGCGCCAGCAGCTTGGGGACTAGCGGGAGTACAGAGACCCAGTACTTC.

CDR3 sequence reads: CATSRDLGNRGNYGYTF. The CDR3 DNA reads TGTGCCACCAGCAGAGATTTAGGTAACAGGGGGAACTATGGCTACACCTTC. The chain carries TRBV15 and TRBJ1-2, with 8 bases fitting TRBD1. Germline CDR1 is LNHNV and CDR2 is YYDKDF (reference sequence). The CDR3 spans 17 residues. Trimming at V came to 0 bases and at J to 2 bases, leaving 8 bases not matched to a gene.

The CDR3 DNA sequence: TGTGCCAGCAGTCCCGGACAGAGGAACACCGGGGAGCTGTTTTTT. Its translation: CASSPGQRNTGELFF. The chain has TRBV2 and TRBJ2-2, with D possibly TRBD1 on 6 matching bases. Trimming took 5 bases from V and 1 from J, leaving 11 bases between them. The CDR3 runs 15 residues. Per the germline V gene, CDR1 is SNHLY and CDR2 is FYNNEI.

The genes are TRBV5-1 and TRBJ1-1; no clear D gene. Trimming left V 9 bases short and J 2 bases short, with 14 bases between. The CDR3 contains 13 residues. Germline assignment: CDR1 SGHRS and CDR2 YFSETQ. DNA for the CDR3: TGCGCCACCCAAGACGGACTTAACACTGAAGCTTTCTTT. The encoded protein is CATQDGLNTEAFF.

The CDR3 sequence is CASSSSSNSYEQYF. The CDR3 DNA reads TGTGCCAGCAGCTCTTCAAGCAACTCCTACGAGCAGTACTTC. The chain joins TRBV5-8 to TRBJ2-7, with D unclear. This CDR3 comprises 14 residues. V was trimmed by 3 bases and J by 0 bases, leaving 10 bases between them. The germline gives CDR1 SGHTS, CDR2 YDEGEE.

The gene calls are TRBV9 and TRBJ2-3; 8 bases map to TRBD2. J was trimmed by 1 base and V by 0 bases; bases with no gene match: 10. This CDR3 region has 18 residues. Germline V lookup: CDR1 SGDLS, CDR2 YYNGEE. For the CDR3, the DNA is TGTGCCAGCAGCGTAGATAGCGGGATCCCCGGGGGCACAGATACGCAGTATTTT. This gives the protein CASSVDSGIPGGTDTQYF. The full variable domain, with the rest looked up from reference TRBV9 and TRBJ2-3, is DSGVTQTPKHLITATGQRVTLRCSPRSGDLSVYWYQQSLDQGLQFLIQYYNGEERAKGNILERFSAQQFPDLHSELNLSSLELGDSALYFCASSVDSGIPGGTDTQYFGPGTRLTVL.